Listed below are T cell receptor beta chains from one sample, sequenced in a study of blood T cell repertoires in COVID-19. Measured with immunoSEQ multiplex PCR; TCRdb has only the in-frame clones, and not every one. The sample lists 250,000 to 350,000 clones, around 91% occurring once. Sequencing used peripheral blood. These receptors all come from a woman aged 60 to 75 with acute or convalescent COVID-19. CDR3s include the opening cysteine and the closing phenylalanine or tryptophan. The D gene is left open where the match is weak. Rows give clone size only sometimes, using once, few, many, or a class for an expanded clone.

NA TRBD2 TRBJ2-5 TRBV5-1 TGCGCCAGCAGCTGGACCGGGACTAGCGGGTCTCAAGAGACCCAGTACTTC CASSWTGTSGSQETQYF
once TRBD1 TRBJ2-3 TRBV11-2 TGTGCCAGCAGCTTCAAGGACAGGAGCACAGATACGCAGTATTTT CASSFKDRSTDTQYF
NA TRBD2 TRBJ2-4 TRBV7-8 TGTGCCAGCAGCTTAGAACTAGCGGGGGCCGTAGCCAAAAACATTCAGTACTTC CASSLELAGAVAKNIQYF
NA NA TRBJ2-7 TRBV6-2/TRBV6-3 TGTGCCAGCAGTTACCGTCTGGGGAGAGACGAGCAGTACTTC CASSYRLGRDEQYF
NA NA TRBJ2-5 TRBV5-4 TGTGCCAGCAGCCCTCATTCAGATCCCTCTCGCCCGACCCAGTACTTC CASSPHSDPSRPTQYF
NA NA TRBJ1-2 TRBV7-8 TGTGCCAGCAGCCAAGGTTGGGCAGGCTCTAACTATGGCTACACCTTC CASSQGWAGSNYGYTF
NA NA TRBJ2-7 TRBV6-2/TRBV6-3 TGTGCCAGCAGTGGGAGTATTATCGGGCAGTACTTC CASSGSIIGQYF
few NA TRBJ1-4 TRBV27 TGTGCCAGCAGTCCCGGGAAGAATGAAAAACTGTTTTTT CASSPGKNEKLFF
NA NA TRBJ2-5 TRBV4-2 TGTGCCAGCAGCCAAGGGCTTGATTTGCTAGCGTCTTACCAAGAGACCCAGTACTTC CASSQGLDLLASYQETQYF
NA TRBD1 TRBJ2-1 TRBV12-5 TGTGCTAGTGGCCCGGACAGGGGGGTCGATGAGCAGTTCTTC CASGPDRGVDEQFF
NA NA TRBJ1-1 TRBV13 TGTGCCAGCACCACCGGGATAAACACTGAAGCTTTCTTT CASTTGINTEAFF
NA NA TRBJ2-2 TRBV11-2 TGTGCCAGCAGCTTAATAGCGACTCTCACGAACACCGGGGAGCTGTTTTTT CASSLIATLTNTGELFF